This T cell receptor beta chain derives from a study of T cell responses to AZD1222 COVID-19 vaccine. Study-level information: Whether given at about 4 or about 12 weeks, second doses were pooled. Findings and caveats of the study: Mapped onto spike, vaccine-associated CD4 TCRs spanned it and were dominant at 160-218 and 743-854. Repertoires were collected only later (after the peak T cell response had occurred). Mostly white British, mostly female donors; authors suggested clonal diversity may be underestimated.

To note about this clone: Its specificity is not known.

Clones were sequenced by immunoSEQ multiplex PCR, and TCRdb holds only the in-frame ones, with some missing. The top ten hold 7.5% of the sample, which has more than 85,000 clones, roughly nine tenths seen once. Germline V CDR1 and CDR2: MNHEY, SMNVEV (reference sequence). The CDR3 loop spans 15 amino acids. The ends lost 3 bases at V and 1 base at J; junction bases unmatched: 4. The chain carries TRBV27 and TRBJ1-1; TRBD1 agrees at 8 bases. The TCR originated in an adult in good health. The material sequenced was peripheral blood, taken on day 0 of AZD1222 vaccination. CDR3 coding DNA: TGTGCCAGCAGTTTCTGGACAGGGACGAACACTGAAGCTTTCTTT. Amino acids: CASSFWTGTNTEAFF.